This TCR beta chain was profiled in a study of T cell changes during pregnancy in multiple sclerosis. Profiling relied on immunoSEQ multiplex PCR, and the TCRdb table lists in-frame clones only, not all of them. The sample contains around 36,000 clones, roughly 90% of which appear only once. This clone was seen a handful of times. The CDR3 loop spans 14 amino acids. Germline loops: CDR1 MDHEN, CDR2 SYDVKM. The V gene end was trimmed by 6 bases and the J gene end by 3 bases; junction bases not matched to a gene: 7. The TCR was taken from a female donor with multiple sclerosis, enrolled in a pregnancy study. The rearrangement joins TRBV28 to TRBJ1-1; 7 positions agree with TRBD1. The sequencing here drew on CD8+ T cells from peripheral blood mononuclear cells, taken before pregnancy. Here the CDR3 DNA reads TGTGCCAGCAGCTGGGGACAGTTGGACACTGAAGCTTTCTTT. It specifies CASSWGQLDTEAFF.